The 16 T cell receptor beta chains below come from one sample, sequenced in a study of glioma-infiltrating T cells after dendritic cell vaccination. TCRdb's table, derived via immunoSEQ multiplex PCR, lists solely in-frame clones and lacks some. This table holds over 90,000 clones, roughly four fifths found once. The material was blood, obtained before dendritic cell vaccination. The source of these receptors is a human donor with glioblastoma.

CDR3 amino acids: CASSVLPTHEDKNTEAFF. DNA for the CDR3: TGTGCCAGCAGCGTACTCCCCACACATGAGGACAAGAACACTGAAGCTTTCTTT. The chain couples TRBV9 to TRBJ1-1, with D maybe TRBD1 (5 bases). CDR1 is SGDLS and CDR2 is YYNGEE in the germline V gene. This CDR3 has 18 amino acids. V was pared by 1 base and J by 1 base, with 20 bases between. Full variable domain (rest looked up from reference TRBV9 and TRBJ1-1): DSGVTQTPKHLITATGQRVTLRCSPRSGDLSVYWYQQSLDQGLQFLIQYYNGEERAKGNILERFSAQQFPDLHSELNLSSLELGDSALYFCASSVLPTHEDKNTEAFFGQGTRLTVV.

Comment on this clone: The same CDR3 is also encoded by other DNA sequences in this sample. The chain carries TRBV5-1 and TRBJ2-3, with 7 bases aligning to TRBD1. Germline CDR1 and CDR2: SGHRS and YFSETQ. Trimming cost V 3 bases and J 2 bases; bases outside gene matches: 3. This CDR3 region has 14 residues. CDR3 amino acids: CASSWDSSTDTQYF. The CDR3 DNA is TGCGCCAGCAGCTGGGACAGCTCCACAGATACGCAGTATTTT.

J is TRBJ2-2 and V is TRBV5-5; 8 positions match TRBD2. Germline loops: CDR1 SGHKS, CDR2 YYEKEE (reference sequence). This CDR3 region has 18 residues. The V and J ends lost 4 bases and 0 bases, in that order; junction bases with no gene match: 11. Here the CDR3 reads CASSTLKGGGTNTGELFF. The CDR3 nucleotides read TGTGCCAGCAGCACCCTAAAGGGCGGGGGGACGAACACCGGGGAGCTGTTTTTT.

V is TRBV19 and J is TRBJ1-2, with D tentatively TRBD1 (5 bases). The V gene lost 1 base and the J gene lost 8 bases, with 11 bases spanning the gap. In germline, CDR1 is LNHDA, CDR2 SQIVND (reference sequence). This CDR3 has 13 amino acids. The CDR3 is CASSIAAGYGYTF. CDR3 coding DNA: TGTGCCAGTAGTATAGCGGCAGGGTACGGCTACACCTTC. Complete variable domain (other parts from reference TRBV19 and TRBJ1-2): DGGITQSPKYLFRKEGQNVTLSCEQNLNHDAMYWYRQDPGQGLRLIYYSQIVNDFQKGDIAEGYSVSREKKESFPLTVTSAQKNPTAFYLCASSIAAGYGYTFGSGTRLTVV.

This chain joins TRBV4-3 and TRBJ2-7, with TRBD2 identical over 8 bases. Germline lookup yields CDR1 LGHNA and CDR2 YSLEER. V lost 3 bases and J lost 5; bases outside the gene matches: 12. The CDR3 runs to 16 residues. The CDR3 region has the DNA TGCGCCAGCAGCCAGATGAGCGGGGGTGCAGTAAACGAGCAGTACTTC. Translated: CASSQMSGGAVNEQYF.

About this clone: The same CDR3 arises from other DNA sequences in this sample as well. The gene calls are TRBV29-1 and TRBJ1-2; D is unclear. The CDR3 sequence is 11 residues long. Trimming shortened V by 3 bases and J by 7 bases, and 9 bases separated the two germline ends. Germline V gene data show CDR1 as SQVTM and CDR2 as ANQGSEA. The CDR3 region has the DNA TGCAGCGTTGAGGGGAGAGGTGGCTACACCTTC. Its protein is CSVEGRGGYTF.

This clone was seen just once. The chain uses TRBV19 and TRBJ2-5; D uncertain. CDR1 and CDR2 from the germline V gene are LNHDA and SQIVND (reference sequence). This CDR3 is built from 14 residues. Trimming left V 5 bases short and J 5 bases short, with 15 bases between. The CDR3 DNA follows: TGTGCCAGTAGTCTAGTAGCAAAAAGGGAGACCCAGTACTTC. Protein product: CASSLVAKRETQYF.

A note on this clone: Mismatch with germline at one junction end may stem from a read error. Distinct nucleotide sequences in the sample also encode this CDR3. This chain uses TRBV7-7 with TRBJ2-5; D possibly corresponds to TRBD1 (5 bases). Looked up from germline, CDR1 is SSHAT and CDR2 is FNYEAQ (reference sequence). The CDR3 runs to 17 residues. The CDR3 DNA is TGTGCTAGCAGCTTGGCCCCCGGCCAGGGCCCGTCAGAGACCCAGTACTTC. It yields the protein CASSLAPGQGPSETQYF. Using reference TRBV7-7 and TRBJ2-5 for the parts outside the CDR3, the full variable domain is GAGVSQSPRYKVTKRGQDVTLRCDPISSHATLYWYQQALGQGPEFLTYFNYEAQPDKSGLPSDRFSAERPEGSISTLTIQRTEQRDSAMYRCASSLAPGQGPSETQYFGPGTRLLVL.

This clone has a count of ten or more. CDR3 sequence reads: CASSSQDPERAFF. CDR3 nucleotides: TGTGCCAGCAGCTCCCAAGATCCGGAGCGTGCTTTCTTT. This sequence joins TRBV7-9 and TRBJ1-1; D ambiguous. The CDR3 contains 13 residues. Germline V CDR1 and CDR2: SEHNR, FQNEAQ (reference sequence). V was shortened by 4 bases and J by 11 bases, with 17 bases between the two germline ends. Full variable domain (remainder filled in from reference TRBV7-9 and TRBJ1-1): DTGVSQNPRHKITKRGQNVTFRCDPISEHNRLYWYRQTLGQGPEFLTYFQNEAQLEKSRLLSDRFSAERPKGSFSTLEIQRTEQGDSAMYLCASSSQDPERAFFGQGTRLTVV.

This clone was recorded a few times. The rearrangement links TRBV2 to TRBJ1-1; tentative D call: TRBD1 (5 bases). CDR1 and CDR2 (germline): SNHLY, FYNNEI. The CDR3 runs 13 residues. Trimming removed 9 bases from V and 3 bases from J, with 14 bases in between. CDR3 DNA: TGTGCCAGTTCGGACATGGGGTACACTGAAGCTTTCTTT. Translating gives CASSDMGYTEAFF.

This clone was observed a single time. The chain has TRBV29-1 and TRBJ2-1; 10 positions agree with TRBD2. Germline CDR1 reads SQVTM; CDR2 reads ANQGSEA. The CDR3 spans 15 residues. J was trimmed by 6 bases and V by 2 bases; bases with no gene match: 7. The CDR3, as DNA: TGCAGCGTTGAAACCAGCGGGGGGGCTCTCAATGAGCAGTTCTTC. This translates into CSVETSGGALNEQFF.

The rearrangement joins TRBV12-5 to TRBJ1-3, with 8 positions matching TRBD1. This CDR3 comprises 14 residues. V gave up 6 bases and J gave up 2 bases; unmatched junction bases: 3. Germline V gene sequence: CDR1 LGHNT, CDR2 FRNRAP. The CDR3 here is CASGSGGPGNTIYF. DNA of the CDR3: TGTGCTAGTGGATCAGGGGGCCCTGGAAACACCATATATTTT.

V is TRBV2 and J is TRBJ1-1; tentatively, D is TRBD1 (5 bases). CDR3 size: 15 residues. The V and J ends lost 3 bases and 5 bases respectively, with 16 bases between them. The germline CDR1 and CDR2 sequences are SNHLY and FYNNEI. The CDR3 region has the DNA TGTGCCAGCAGTGAGGGGCACATGCGGGAAACTGAAGCTTTCTTT. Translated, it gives CASSEGHMRETEAFF.

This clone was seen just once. CDR3 nucleotide sequence: TGTGCCAGCAGTGGGGACAGAGGGGACTATGGCTACACCTTC. Protein product: CASSGDRGDYGYTF. The V gene is TRBV2, the J gene TRBJ1-2, with 7 bases lining up with TRBD1. The V and J ends lost 4 bases and 3 bases, in that order; junction bases with no gene match: 5. Germline V gives CDR1 SNHLY, CDR2 FYNNEI. CDR3 size: 14 residues.

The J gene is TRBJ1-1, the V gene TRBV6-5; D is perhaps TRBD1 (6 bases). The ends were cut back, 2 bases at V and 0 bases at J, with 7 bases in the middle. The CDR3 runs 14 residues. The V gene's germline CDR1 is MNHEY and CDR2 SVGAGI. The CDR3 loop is CASSYAGVNTEAFF. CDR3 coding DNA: TGTGCCAGCAGTTACGCAGGGGTGAACACTGAAGCTTTCTTT.

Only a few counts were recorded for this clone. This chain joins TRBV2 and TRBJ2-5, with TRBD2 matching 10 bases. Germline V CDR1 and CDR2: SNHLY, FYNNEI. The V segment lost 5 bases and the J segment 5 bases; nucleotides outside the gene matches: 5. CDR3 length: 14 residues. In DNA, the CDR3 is TGTGCCAGCAGTCCCCTAGCGGGGGTCGAGACCCAGTACTTC. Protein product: CASSPLAGVETQYF.